This T cell receptor (beta chain) was captured by sequencing in a study of CD8+ T cells in alopecia areata. This clone has at least ten counts. Genes here carry mouse names. RNA extraction and reverse transcription yielded cDNA as sequencing template. The repertoire was sequenced with immunoSEQ multiplex PCR; TCRdb's copy has only in-frame clones and lacks some. The sample contains some 120,000 clones, none occurring once; 15% to 20% lies in the top ten. The sample taken for sequencing was lesional skin. The receptor's source is a C3H/HeJ mouse with alopecia areata. MHC haplotype: H2-k.

CDR3 sequence reads: CASSGQNHYEQYF. The sequenced part of the CDR3 DNA is TGTGCCAGCAGTGGACAAAACCACTAT. The chain uses TRBV13-3 and TRBJ2-7, with D hard to call. Read coverage stops 4 residues before the CDR3 terminus; the germline J gene supplies the remainder. The CDR3 contains 13 residues. Trimming shortened V by 3 bases and J by 3 bases, and 10 bases separated the two germline ends. CDR1 NNHDY and CDR2 SYVADS come from the germline V gene.